This TCR beta chain was recorded in a study of OX40 agonist ivuxolimab in advanced cancers. Points from the study as a whole: At 0.1-3.0 mg/kg, partial responders had clonal expansion among the lowest observed. The CD4+ and CD8+ T cells in the blood had expanded clonally by week 6 at 0.1 to 3.0 mg/kg.

This table comes from immunoSEQ multiplex PCR, and its TCRdb copy is limited to in-frame clones, with some not included. The sample yields fewer than 25,000 clones, around 89% seen once. Notes on this clone: Its specificity is unknown.

This sequence was found in an adult with an advanced solid tumor such as melanoma, head and neck, liver or kidney cancer. The sequences come from CD4+ or CD8+ T cells sorted from blood, collected in a trial of the OX40 agonist ivuxolimab.

In DNA form, the CDR3 reads TGTGCCAGCAGTTACCGAGCGGGAACCACAGATACGCAGTATTTT. Translation: CASSYRAGTTDTQYF. The rearrangement joins TRBV6-6 to TRBJ2-3; 7 bases are a match to TRBD2. Trimming cost V 2 bases and J 2 bases; bases outside gene matches: 4. Per germline, CDR1 MNHNY and CDR2 SVGAGI (reference sequence). The CDR3 length is 15 residues.